These 25 T cell receptor beta chains were sequenced from one sample in a study of cytotoxic CD8 clonotypes in ibrutinib-treated CLL. The repertoire was sequenced with immunoSEQ multiplex PCR; TCRdb's copy has only in-frame clones and lacks some. The sample carries approximately 330,000 clones, roughly 85% recorded once. The material sequenced was PBMCs, taken before ibrutinib treatment. The source is a human donor with chronic lymphocytic leukemia.

The chain carries TRBV7-2 and TRBJ2-4; D unresolved. This CDR3 region has 13 residues. The V gene's germline CDR1 is SGHTA and CDR2 FQGNSA. V dropped 7 bases and J dropped 6 bases, with 13 bases sitting between them. For the CDR3, the DNA is TGTGCCAGCATGAGTCTTTATATAAACATTCAGTACTTC. Translated, it gives CASMSLYINIQYF.

This chain connects TRBV5-1 to TRBJ1-4; TRBD1 matches 11 bases. This CDR3 has 15 amino acids. The ends lost 0 bases at V and 7 bases at J; junction bases unmatched: 2. The germline gives CDR1 SGHRS, CDR2 YFSETQ. CDR3 DNA: TGCGCCAGCAGCTTGGGGGACAGGGGGAGTGAAAAACTGTTTTTT. The encoded protein is CASSLGDRGSEKLFF.

The chain combines TRBV5-6 with TRBJ2-7, with a tentative D call TRBD2 (6 bases). CDR1 is SGHDT and CDR2 is YYEEEE in the germline V gene. This CDR3 has 15 amino acids. Trimming stripped 0 bases from V and 2 bases from J, with 12 bases between. CDR3 sequence: CASSLVGGLPYEQYF. The CDR3 bases are TGTGCCAGCAGCTTGGTGGGGGGATTGCCCTACGAGCAGTACTTC.

This chain joins TRBV27 and TRBJ2-5, with D perhaps being TRBD1 or TRBD2 (5 bases each). Germline V gene lookup returns CDR1 MNHEY and CDR2 SMNVEV (reference sequence). V gave up 7 bases and J gave up 4 bases, with 16 bases separating them. The CDR3 sequence is 14 residues long. Here the CDR3 reads CASKGNSGGETQYF. The CDR3 nucleotides read TGTGCCAGCAAGGGCAATAGTGGGGGAGAGACCCAGTACTTC.

This sequence joins TRBV6-5 and TRBJ2-5, with unresolved D. Trimming removed 5 bases at V and 4 bases at J, with 11 bases between. The CDR3 totals 13 residues. Germline lookup yields CDR1 MNHEY and CDR2 SVGAGI. The CDR3: CASSVVGLETQYF. CDR3 nucleotide sequence: TGTGCCAGCAGTGTTGTAGGCCTAGAGACCCAGTACTTC.

This clone showed up just a few times. The chain has TRBV27 and TRBJ2-4; no reliable D call. Germline-derived CDR1 and CDR2 are MNHEY and SMNVEV (reference sequence). This CDR3 comprises 15 residues. V shed 4 bases and J shed 0 bases, with 10 bases lying between them. Here the CDR3 DNA reads TGTGCCAGCAGTTCCCCTCAAGGAGCCAAAAACATTCAGTACTTC. It yields the protein CASSSPQGAKNIQYF.

This chain links TRBV18 with TRBJ1-4, with 7 bases identical to TRBD1. V was pared by 2 bases and J by 8 bases, with 17 bases of the junction left unmatched. From germline, CDR1 is KGHSH and CDR2 LQKENI. This CDR3 is 18 amino acids long. CDR3 sequence (DNA): TGTGCCAGCTCACCAAAAGGACAGGATGTCCTTAGGCCCGAAAAACTGTTTTTT. This translates into CASSPKGQDVLRPEKLFF.

This chain connects TRBV27 to TRBJ1-1; D might be TRBD1 (5 bases). Germline V gene lookup returns CDR1 MNHEY and CDR2 SMNVEV (reference sequence). V was trimmed by 3 bases and J by 2 bases, leaving 10 bases between them. This CDR3 has 14 residues. CDR3 in amino acids: CASSFAGLNTEAFF. The CDR3 DNA is TGTGCCAGCAGTTTCGCGGGACTCAACACTGAAGCTTTCTTT.

In nucleotides, the CDR3 is TGCAGCGTTGAAGATAATGTCGGGGGCTCCTACAATGAGCAGTTCTTC. Its protein product is CSVEDNVGGSYNEQFF. The rearrangement links TRBV29-1 to TRBJ2-1; D possibly corresponds to TRBD2 (6 bases). The CDR3 consists of 16 residues. CDR1 SQVTM and CDR2 ANQGSEA come from the germline V gene. Trimming cost V 0 bases and J 0 bases, with 12 bases left between them.

The V gene is TRBV7-2, the J gene TRBJ1-2; possible D gene TRBD1, 5 bases. In germline, CDR1 is SGHTA, CDR2 FQGNSA. V was pared by 3 bases and J by 2 bases, with 16 bases between. The CDR3 covers 16 residues. CDR3 residues: CASSFMVRGGNYGYTF. The CDR3 bases are TGTGCCAGCAGCTTCATGGTCCGTGGGGGGAACTATGGCTACACCTTC.

The chain has TRBV10-3 and TRBJ2-2; 8 nucleotides match TRBD1. V lost 0 bases, J lost 7 bases, and 4 bases stayed unmatched. Germline CDR1 reads ENHRY; CDR2 reads SYGVKD. The CDR3 loop spans 15 amino acids. The CDR3 reads CAISESGTGNGELFF. DNA for the CDR3: TGTGCCATCAGTGAGTCTGGGACAGGAAACGGGGAGCTGTTTTTT.

The table lists this clone with a few counts. This chain joins TRBV27 and TRBJ2-3; D ambiguous. The V gene's germline CDR1 is MNHEY and CDR2 SMNVEV (reference sequence). This CDR3 region has 15 residues. V gave up 1 base and J gave up 0 bases, with 8 bases separating them. CDR3 sequence: CASSLWGFSTDTQYF. The DNA of the CDR3 is TGTGCCAGCAGTTTATGGGGATTTAGCACAGATACGCAGTATTTT.

The chain uses TRBV2 and TRBJ2-1; no clear D. V gave up 6 bases and J gave up 6 bases, with 9 bases separating them. Germline V lookup: CDR1 SNHLY, CDR2 FYNNEI. The length of the CDR3 is 12 residues. This CDR3 is CASRGEANEQFF. The CDR3 DNA follows: TGTGCCAGCAGGGGCGAGGCCAATGAGCAGTTCTTC.

This clone was detected once. The chain is built from TRBV11-2 and TRBJ2-1, with 16 bases matching TRBD2. The CDR3 is 16 amino acids. Germline CDR1 SGHAT, CDR2 FQNNGV. V lost 6 bases to trimming and J lost 12 bases; unmatched junction nucleotides: 11. For the CDR3, the DNA is TGTGCCAGCAGAGCAGGGGGGGGACTAGCGGGAGGGCCGCAGTTCTTC. Encoded protein: CASRAGGGLAGGPQFF.

The chain employs TRBV30 and TRBJ2-7, with D unclear. This CDR3 has 12 amino acids. Trimming removed 1 base at V and 2 bases at J, with 6 bases between. CDR1 GTSNPN and CDR2 SVGIG come from the germline V gene (reference sequence). In DNA, the CDR3 is TGTGCCTGGAGTGAACTCGCCTACGAGCAGTACTTC. Translated, it gives CAWSELAYEQYF.

The rearrangement links TRBV29-1 to TRBJ1-3; possibly TRBD1 for D (5 bases). Trimming cost V 4 bases and J 4 bases, with 14 bases left between them. The CDR3 has 14 residues. Germline assignment: CDR1 SQVTM and CDR2 ANQGSEA. The CDR3 DNA reads TGCAGCGTTGGGGGTCAGGACATCGGAAACACCATATATTTT. Its protein product is CSVGGQDIGNTIYF.

The chain uses TRBV5-6 and TRBJ1-1, with a weak D call TRBD1 (5 bases). V lost 0 bases, J lost 0 bases, and 9 bases lay in between. The CDR3 loop spans 15 amino acids. Germline V lookup: CDR1 SGHDT, CDR2 YYEEEE. CDR3 bases: TGTGCCAGCAGCTTGGAAGGCAGGGTGAACACTGAAGCTTTCTTT. Protein: CASSLEGRVNTEAFF.

The genes are TRBV5-6 and TRBJ2-5; tentatively, D is TRBD1 (5 bases). The V and J ends lost 2 bases and 5 bases respectively, with 13 bases between them. CDR3 length: 14 residues. Germline assignment: CDR1 SGHDT and CDR2 YYEEEE. The CDR3 reads CASSLVGAGETQYF. CDR3 nucleotide sequence: TGTGCCAGCAGCTTAGTAGGGGCCGGGGAGACCCAGTACTTC.

CDR3 sequence reads: CASSQGDRGHGEQYF. The DNA of the CDR3 is TGTGCCAGCAGCCAGGGGGACAGGGGGCATGGGGAGCAGTACTTC. The chain links TRBV5-4 to TRBJ2-7; 12 bases map to TRBD1. V dropped 4 bases and J dropped 7; count of bases not matched to a gene: 9. Germline V gene sequence: CDR1 SGHNT, CDR2 YYREEE (reference sequence). The CDR3 contains 15 residues. Combining the CDR3 with reference TRBV5-4 and TRBJ2-7 gives the whole variable domain ETGVTQSPTHLIKTRGQQVTLRCSSQSGHNTVSWYQQALGQGPQFIFQYYREEENGRGNFPPRFSGLQFPNYSSELNVNALELDDSALYLCASSQGDRGHGEQYFGPGTRLTVT.

This clone was seen ten or more times. The genes are TRBV5-4 and TRBJ2-1, with 8 bases that match TRBD2. Germline trimming cut 3 bases from V and 3 bases from J; bases unmatched to any gene: 8. This CDR3 has 16 residues. Germline CDR1 is SGHNT and CDR2 is YYREEE (reference sequence). This CDR3 is CASSSVISGIYNEQFF. CDR3 bases: TGTGCCAGCAGCTCCGTCATTAGCGGGATCTACAATGAGCAGTTCTTC. Full variable domain (missing parts from reference TRBV5-4 and TRBJ2-1): ETGVTQSPTHLIKTRGQQVTLRCSSQSGHNTVSWYQQALGQGPQFIFQYYREEENGRGNFPPRFSGLQFPNYSSELNVNALELDDSALYLCASSSVISGIYNEQFFGPGTRLTVL.

The V gene is TRBV4-2, the J gene TRBJ2-7, with a tentative D call TRBD2 (5 bases). The ends were cut back, 0 bases at V and 0 bases at J, with 12 bases in the middle. Looked up from germline, CDR1 is LGHNA and CDR2 is YNFKEQ. CDR3 length: 16 residues. The CDR3: CASSQDEASSSYEQYF. The CDR3 DNA follows: TGTGCCAGCAGCCAAGATGAGGCTAGCAGCTCCTACGAGCAGTACTTC.

The CDR3 is CASSFGTSGIREQYF. The CDR3 region has the DNA TGTGCCAGCAGTTTCGGGACTAGCGGGATTCGGGAGCAGTACTTC. The chain carries TRBV28 and TRBJ2-7; the match to TRBD2 covers 13 bases. The CDR3 loop spans 15 amino acids. CDR1 is MDHEN and CDR2 is SYDVKM in the germline V gene. V shed 3 bases and J 7 bases; nucleotides not matched to a gene: 6.

The CDR3 bases are TGTGCCAGTAGTATAGAGGGACAGGGTCCCTACGAGCAGTACTTC. It codes for CASSIEGQGPYEQYF. The chain employs TRBV19 and TRBJ2-7; 9 positions agree with TRBD1. V trimming: 0 bases; J trimming: 2 bases; junction bases outside the gene matches: 2. The CDR3 totals 15 residues. Germline-derived CDR1 and CDR2 are LNHDA and SQIVND (reference sequence).

This clone was observed a few times. V is TRBV6-5 and J is TRBJ2-2; a weak D match, TRBD1 (6 bases). From germline, CDR1 is MNHEY and CDR2 SVGAGI. Deletions cut 2 bases from V and 2 bases from J, with 9 bases between. The CDR3 runs 15 residues. The DNA of the CDR3 is TGTGCCAGCAGTTACAGGGGGACCAACACCGGGGAGCTGTTTTTT. Protein sequence: CASSYRGTNTGELFF.

The chain is built from TRBV7-8 and TRBJ2-1, with 10 bases matching TRBD2. The V gene end was trimmed by 1 base and the J gene end by 0 bases; junction bases not matched to a gene: 9. There are 19 residues in the CDR3. Germline loops: CDR1 SGHVS, CDR2 FQNEAQ. CDR3 amino acids: CASSLVRLAGISSYNEQFF. The CDR3 bases are TGTGCCAGCAGCTTAGTAAGACTAGCGGGTATTAGCTCCTACAATGAGCAGTTCTTC.